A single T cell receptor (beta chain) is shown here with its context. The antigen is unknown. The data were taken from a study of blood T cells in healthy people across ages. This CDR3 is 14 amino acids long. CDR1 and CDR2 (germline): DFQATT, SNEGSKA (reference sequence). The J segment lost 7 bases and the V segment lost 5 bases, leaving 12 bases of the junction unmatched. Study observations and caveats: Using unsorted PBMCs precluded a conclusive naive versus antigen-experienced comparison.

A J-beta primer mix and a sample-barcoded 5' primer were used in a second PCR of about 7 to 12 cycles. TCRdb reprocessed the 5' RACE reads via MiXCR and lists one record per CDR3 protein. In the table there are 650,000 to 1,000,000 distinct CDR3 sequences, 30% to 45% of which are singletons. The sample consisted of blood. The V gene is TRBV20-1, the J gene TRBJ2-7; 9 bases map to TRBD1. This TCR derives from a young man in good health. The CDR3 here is CSAPRDRAYNEQYF. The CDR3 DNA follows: TGCAGTGCTCCCCGGGACAGGGCCTACAATGAGCAGTACTTC.